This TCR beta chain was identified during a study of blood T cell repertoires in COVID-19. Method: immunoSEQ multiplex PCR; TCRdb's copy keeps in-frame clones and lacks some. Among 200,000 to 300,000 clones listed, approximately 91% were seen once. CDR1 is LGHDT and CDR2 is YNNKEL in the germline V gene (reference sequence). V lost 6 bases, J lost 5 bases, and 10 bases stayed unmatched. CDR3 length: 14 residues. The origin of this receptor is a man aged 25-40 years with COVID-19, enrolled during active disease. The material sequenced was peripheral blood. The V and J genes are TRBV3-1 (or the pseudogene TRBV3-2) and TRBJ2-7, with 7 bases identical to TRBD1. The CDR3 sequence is CASSLTSTGDEQYF. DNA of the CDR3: TGTGCCAGCAGTCTAACCAGTACAGGGGACGAGCAGTACTTC.